The 24 T cell receptor beta chains presented below share a single source sample, sequenced in a study of shared clonotypes between healthy human individuals. The assay was immunoSEQ multiplex PCR, and TCRdb's table has in-frame clones only and misses some. The table has millions of clones, roughly 94% seen once. Naive CD8 cells lacked CD45RO, underwent positive selection for CCR7 and left out terminally differentiated effector memory CD45RA+ cells. Sequenced input: naive CD8+ T cells sorted from blood. Every receptor here comes from a man aged 18 to 35 in good health.

V gene TRBV6-5 combines with J gene TRBJ1-1; 9 bases map to TRBD1. The CDR3 consists of 14 residues. J was trimmed by 3 bases and V by 5 bases; bases with no gene match: 4. Looked up from germline, CDR1 is MNHEY and CDR2 is SVGAGI. The CDR3: CASSAGTGYTEAFF. CDR3 nucleotide sequence: TGTGCCAGCAGTGCCGGGACAGGGTACACTGAAGCTTTCTTT.

This clone was seen a single time. Other DNA sequences within the sample encode an identical CDR3. The DNA for the CDR3 is TGCGCCAGCAGCCAAGAGGGGGCGGGCACAGATACGCAGTATTTT. It codes for CASSQEGAGTDTQYF. The chain carries TRBV4-3 and TRBJ2-3; tentative D call: TRBD1 (6 bases). CDR3 size: 15 residues. Germline V gene sequence: CDR1 LGHNA, CDR2 YSLEER. V was pared by 0 bases and J by 1 base, with 8 bases between.

This clone came up once. V gene TRBV5-1 combines with J gene TRBJ2-1; 11 bases map to TRBD2. J was trimmed by 2 bases and V by 0 bases; bases with no gene match: 1. The V gene's germline CDR1 is SGHRS and CDR2 YFSETQ. The CDR3 spans 16 residues. The CDR3 DNA follows: TGCGCCAGCAGCTTGGAGACTAGCGGGGCCTACAATGAGCAGTTCTTC. Translation gives CASSLETSGAYNEQFF. Full variable domain (missing parts from reference TRBV5-1 and TRBJ2-1): KAGVTQTPRYLIKTRGQQVTLSCSPISGHRSVSWYQQTPGQGLQFLFEYFSETQRNKGNFPGRFSGRQFSNSRSEMNVSTLELGDSALYLCASSLETSGAYNEQFFGPGTRLTVL.

The chain uses TRBV4-1 and TRBJ2-2, with 11 nucleotides matching TRBD2. This CDR3 is 18 amino acids long. From germline, CDR1 is MGHRA and CDR2 YSYEKL. J gave up 0 bases and V 2 bases, and 5 bases lay outside the gene matches. CDR3: CASSQRLAGPANTGELFF. CDR3 DNA: TGCGCCAGCAGCCAAAGACTAGCGGGGCCTGCGAACACCGGGGAGCTGTTTTTT.

The chain employs TRBV5-6 and TRBJ1-1; D ambiguous. Germline V CDR1 and CDR2: SGHDT, YYEEEE. This CDR3 has 17 residues. Trimming shortened V by 1 base and J by 1 base, and 17 bases separated the two germline ends. CDR3 DNA: TGTGCCAGCAGCTTGTATTTACGGGAGTCGCCGAACACTGAAGCTTTCTTT. Its translation is CASSLYLRESPNTEAFF.

The table lists this clone with a count of one. This chain connects TRBV4-1 to TRBJ2-3; TRBD2 matches 10 bases. The junction had 7 bases not matched to a gene; V was cut back by 5 bases and J by 5 bases. Germline-derived CDR1 and CDR2 are MGHRA and YSYEKL. The CDR3 length is 15 residues. CDR3 protein: CASSFSGGAGDTQYF. For the CDR3, the DNA is TGCGCCAGCAGCTTCAGCGGGGGGGCTGGAGATACGCAGTATTTT.

The chain is built from TRBV6-5 and TRBJ2-7, with 13 nucleotides matching TRBD2. CDR3 length equals 13 residues. V shed 8 bases and J 3 bases; nucleotides not matched to a gene: 1. Germline CDR1 is MNHEY and CDR2 is SVGAGI. CDR3 coding DNA: TGTGCCAGCCGGACTAGCGGGAGCTACGAGCAGTACTTC. This codes for CASRTSGSYEQYF.

V is TRBV30 and J is TRBJ2-3; D perhaps matches TRBD2 (6 bases). Germline lookup yields CDR1 GTSNPN and CDR2 SVGIG (reference sequence). The CDR3 spans 13 residues. Trimming took off 5 bases at V and 0 bases at J, with 9 bases between the two ends. CDR3 region: CAWDGTSTDTQYF. The DNA for the CDR3 is TGTGCCTGGGATGGGACTAGCACAGATACGCAGTATTTT. The variable domain in full, with the rest retrieved from reference TRBV30 and TRBJ2-3, is SQTIHQWPATLVQPVGSPLSLECTVEGTSNPNLYWYRQAAGRGLQLLFYSVGIGQISSEVPQNLSASRPQDRQFILSSKKLLLSDSGFYLCAWDGTSTDTQYFGPGTRLTVL.

Concerning this clone: One end of the junction fails to match germline, which may point to a read error. The chain is built from TRBV7-7 and TRBJ1-1; D uncertain. The CDR3 is made up of 12 amino acids. Germline CDR1 reads SSHAT; CDR2 reads FNYEAQ (reference sequence). Here the CDR3 reads CASSRKGTEAFF. In DNA, the CDR3 is TGTGCTAGCAGTCGGAAAGGAACTGAAGCTTTCTTT.

This chain uses TRBV5-4 with TRBJ2-2, with TRBD1 matching 9 bases. Germline V gene sequence: CDR1 SGHNT, CDR2 YYREEE (reference sequence). CDR3 length: 13 amino acids. Losses at the gene ends were 10 bases for V and 6 bases for J; bases not matched to a gene: 7. The CDR3, as DNA: TGTGCCCAACAGGGGGCGTCAGCCGGGGAGCTGTTTTTT. Encoded protein: CAQQGASAGELFF.

This chain connects TRBV6-1 to TRBJ2-1; TRBD1 matches at 8 bases. CDR1 and CDR2 (germline): MNHNS, SASEGT. V trimming: 2 bases; J trimming: 5 bases; junction bases outside the gene matches: 5. The CDR3 spans 15 residues. The CDR3 DNA follows: TGTGCCAGCAGTGAATACGGGACAGGAAACAATGAGCAGTTCTTC. This gives the protein CASSEYGTGNNEQFF.

The V and J genes are TRBV27 and TRBJ1-1; perhaps TRBD1 as D (6 bases). The CDR3 is 16 residues long. Per germline, CDR1 MNHEY and CDR2 SMNVEV (reference sequence). Trimming left V 5 bases short and J 0 bases short, with 16 bases between. This chain's CDR3 is CASSPRGFGMNTEAFF. DNA for the CDR3: TGTGCCAGCAGTCCCAGGGGATTCGGAATGAACACTGAAGCTTTCTTT.

This clone was seen only once. The chain recombines TRBV7-9 with TRBJ2-1, with TRBD2 matching 9 bases. The CDR3 covers 16 residues. Germline V gives CDR1 SEHNR, CDR2 FQNEAQ (reference sequence). The trim removed 5 bases at V and 6 bases at J, leaving 11 bases unmatched. CDR3 protein: CASSPLVAGETNEQFF. The DNA of the CDR3 is TGTGCCAGCAGCCCCTTGGTAGCGGGAGAAACCAATGAGCAGTTCTTC.

The J gene is TRBJ2-1, the V gene TRBV6-5; 11 positions agree with TRBD1. The V gene end was trimmed by 1 base and the J gene end by 7 bases; junction bases not matched to a gene: 6. The CDR3 is 16 residues long. The V gene's germline CDR1 is MNHEY and CDR2 SVGAGI. The CDR3 loop is CASSYYGTGGRNEQFF. The CDR3 DNA reads TGTGCCAGCAGTTACTATGGGACAGGGGGTAGGAATGAGCAGTTCTTC.

V and J are TRBV14 and TRBJ2-3, with D tentatively TRBD1 (7 bases). The CDR3 has 16 residues. The V gene lost 1 base and the J gene lost 2 bases, with 13 bases spanning the gap. CDR1 is SGHDN and CDR2 is FVKESK in the germline V gene. The CDR3 protein is CASSQAQGGLTDTQYF. CDR3 nucleotide sequence: TGTGCCAGCAGCCAAGCCCAGGGGGGTCTCACAGATACGCAGTATTTT.

The rearrangement links TRBV13 to TRBJ2-1; D gene unclear. The CDR3 is made up of 14 amino acids. V was pared by 5 bases and J by 2 bases, with 10 bases between. Germline loops: CDR1 PRHDT, CDR2 FYEKMQ (reference sequence). Here the CDR3 reads CASSLRQPYNEQFF. CDR3 in DNA: TGTGCCAGCAGCCTTAGACAACCCTACAATGAGCAGTTCTTC.

The rearrangement uses TRBV6-5 and TRBJ2-3; the D gene is possibly TRBD2 (7 bases). Germline V gives CDR1 MNHEY, CDR2 SVGAGI. V gave up 5 bases and J gave up 5 bases, with 17 bases separating them. The CDR3 is made up of 15 amino acids. The CDR3 DNA follows: TGTGCCAGCAGTCAATTCAGGGGCGGGGGAGATACGCAGTATTTT. Encoded protein: CASSQFRGGGDTQYF.

The chain joins TRBV11-2 to TRBJ2-7; weak D call: TRBD1 (6 bases). This CDR3 is built from 14 residues. Per the germline V gene, CDR1 is SGHAT and CDR2 is FQNNGV. The ends were cut back, 1 base at V and 3 bases at J, with 10 bases in the middle. CDR3 nucleotides: TGTGCCAGCAGCTTAGTGGACAGCCTCTACGAGCAGTACTTC. Amino acids: CASSLVDSLYEQYF. Filled out from reference TRBV11-2 and TRBJ2-7, the complete variable domain reads EAGVAQSPRYKIIEKRQSVAFWCNPISGHATLYWYQQILGQGPKLLIQFQNNGVVDDSQLPKDRFSAERLKGVDSTLKIQPAKLEDSAVYLCASSLVDSLYEQYFGPGTRLTVT.

This clone showed up just once. The chain joins TRBV9 to TRBJ2-3, with 8 bases identical to TRBD2. The CDR3 length is 17 residues. V was clipped by 0 bases and J by 2 bases; unmatched bases: 8. Germline V CDR1 and CDR2: SGDLS, YYNGEE. CDR3 in amino acids: CASSVGSSGYLTDTQYF. Written as DNA, the CDR3 is TGTGCCAGCAGCGTAGGGTCTAGCGGGTATCTCACAGATACGCAGTATTTT.

V gene TRBV6-1 combines with J gene TRBJ2-5; D may be TRBD1 (5 bases). V was pared by 6 bases and J by 1 base, with 12 bases between. The CDR3 is 14 amino acids. CDR1 and CDR2 (germline): MNHNS, SASEGT. CDR3 nucleotides: TGTGCCAGCAGCCCCCTAGGGGCCCAAGAGACCCAGTACTTC. Translation gives CASSPLGAQETQYF.

About this clone itself: This same CDR3 is encoded by further DNA sequences in the sample. The chain combines TRBV5-1 with TRBJ1-1, with D uncertain. The germline V and J ends were trimmed by 1 base and 0 bases, with 7 bases remaining between them. CDR1 SGHRS and CDR2 YFSETQ come from the germline V gene. The CDR3 is 14 residues long. The CDR3 DNA is TGCGCCAGCAGCTTGCGGGGTATGAACACTGAAGCTTTCTTT. This translates into CASSLRGMNTEAFF.

To note about this clone: Distinct nucleotide sequences in the sample also encode this CDR3. The rearrangement joins TRBV4-1 to TRBJ2-5; TRBD2 might be the D (6 bases). Germline CDR1 is MGHRA and CDR2 is YSYEKL. The CDR3 runs to 15 residues. Trimming pared 1 base from V and 2 bases from J, leaving 11 bases between. The CDR3 DNA reads as TGCGCCAGCAGCCAAGCCCCGCGGGGTCAAGAGACCCAGTACTTC. This codes for CASSQAPRGQETQYF.

The V and J genes are TRBV28 and TRBJ2-7; D possibly matches TRBD1 or TRBD2 (6 bases each). Trimming removed 3 bases from V and 1 base from J, with 22 bases in between. The CDR3 is 18 residues long. Germline values: CDR1 MDHEN, CDR2 SYDVKM. CDR3: CASSLAAGVATRSYEQYF. For the CDR3, the DNA is TGTGCCAGCAGTTTGGCGGCAGGGGTAGCGACTAGGTCCTACGAGCAGTACTTC.

The rearrangement links TRBV27 to TRBJ1-5, with D perhaps TRBD1 (5 bases). The CDR3 loop spans 14 amino acids. Germline loops: CDR1 MNHEY, CDR2 SMNVEV (reference sequence). The V end was cut by 4 bases, the J end by 7 bases, with 14 bases between. Here the CDR3 reads CASSYGGAAQPQHF. CDR3 coding DNA: TGTGCCAGCAGTTATGGTGGGGCCGCCCAGCCCCAGCATTTT.